The following is a T cell receptor beta chain sequence with its context. Its antigen is unidentified. CFSE-labeled recipient PBMCs were cultured six to seven days with irradiated graft donor PBMCs, then FACS-sorted. This entry is derived from a study of Tregs in tolerant kidney transplant recipients. Study-level findings and limits: Nucleotide sequences could not be compared across some patients' samples due to primer changes. Antigen-driven expansion was suggested because donor-specific Tregs expanded more than all Tregs in tolerant patients. The small number of patients limits these findings pending further validation.

CDR1 is SGDLS and CDR2 is YYNGEE in the germline V gene. V dropped 3 bases and J dropped 3 bases, with 13 bases sitting between them. This CDR3 region has 14 residues. This table comes from immunoSEQ multiplex PCR, and its TCRdb copy is limited to in-frame clones, with some not included. Of about 8,300 clones listed, approximately 30% are singletons. The chain links TRBV9 to TRBJ2-7; D is perhaps TRBD2 (6 bases). This sequence originates from a human patient who received a combined kidney and bone marrow transplant. The sequencing used CD8+ T cells from blood cultured with allogeneic cells, collected before the transplant. CDR3 protein: CASSALVGGYEQYF. The CDR3 DNA reads TGTGCCAGCAGCGCATTGGTGGGAGGCTACGAGCAGTACTTC.